The TCR beta chain under discussion was sequenced for a study of PD-1 blockade in classical Hodgkin lymphoma. Study in general: Patients were administered nivolumab (3 mg/kg intravenously) every 2 weeks.

This CDR3 has 16 residues. Germline lookup yields CDR1 PRHDT and CDR2 FYEKMQ (reference sequence). V lost 4 bases to trimming and J lost 0 bases, with 15 bases between them. Only in-frame clones appear in the TCRdb table, and some are missing; sequencing was by immunoSEQ multiplex PCR. The sample contains 20,000 to 25,000 clones, around three quarters of which appear only once. Study observations and caveats: Some patients started nivolumab under 1 year after ASCT, and they were excluded. At baseline, newly diagnosed patients reportedly showed less TCR diversity than healthy donors. By C4D1, diversity of CD4+ TCRs had risen significantly, whereas that of CD8+ TCRs had not.

All patients relapsed after autologous stem cell transplantation, and brentuximab vedotin exposure varied. Worth noting for this clone: Its antigen is still unknown.

This specimen consisted of peripheral blood mononuclear cells (PBMCs), obtained before the second cycle of nivolumab. The sequence derives from a human donor with classical Hodgkin lymphoma. V gene TRBV13 combines with J gene TRBJ1-1, with a tentative D call TRBD1 (6 bases). CDR3 sequence (DNA): TGTGCCAGCAGCTCGCCCCCGAGGGGGATGAACACTGAAGCTTTCTTT. It encodes CASSSPPRGMNTEAFF.